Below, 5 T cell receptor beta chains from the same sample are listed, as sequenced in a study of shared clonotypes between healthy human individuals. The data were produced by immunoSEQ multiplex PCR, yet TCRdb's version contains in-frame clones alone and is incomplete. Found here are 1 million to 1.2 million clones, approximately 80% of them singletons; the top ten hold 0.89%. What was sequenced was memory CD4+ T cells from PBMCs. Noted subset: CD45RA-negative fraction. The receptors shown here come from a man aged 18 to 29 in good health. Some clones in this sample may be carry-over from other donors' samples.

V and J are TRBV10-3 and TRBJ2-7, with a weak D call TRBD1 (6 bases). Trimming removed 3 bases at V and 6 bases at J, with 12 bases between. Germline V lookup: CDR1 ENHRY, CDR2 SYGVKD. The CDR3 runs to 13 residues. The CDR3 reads CAISDTGYSEQYF. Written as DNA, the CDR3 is TGTGCCATCAGTGATACAGGGTACTCCGAGCAGTACTTC.

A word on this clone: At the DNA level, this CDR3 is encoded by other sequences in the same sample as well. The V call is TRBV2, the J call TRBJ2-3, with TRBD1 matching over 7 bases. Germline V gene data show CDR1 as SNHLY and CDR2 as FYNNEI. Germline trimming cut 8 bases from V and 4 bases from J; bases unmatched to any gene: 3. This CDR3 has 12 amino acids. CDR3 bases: TGTGCCAGCCGGCAGGGGGCAGATACGCAGTATTTT. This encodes CASRQGADTQYF.

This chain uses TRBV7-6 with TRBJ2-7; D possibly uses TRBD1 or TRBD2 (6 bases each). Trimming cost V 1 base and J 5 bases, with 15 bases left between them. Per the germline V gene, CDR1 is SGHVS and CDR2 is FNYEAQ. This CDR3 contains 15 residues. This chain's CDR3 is CASSLVWGAQDEQYF. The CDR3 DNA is TGTGCCAGCAGCTTAGTCTGGGGGGCGCAAGACGAGCAGTACTTC. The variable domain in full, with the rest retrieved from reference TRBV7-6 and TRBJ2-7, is GAGVSQSPRYKVTKRGQDVALRCDPISGHVSLYWYRQALGQGPEFLTYFNYEAQQDKSGLPNDRFSAERPEGSISTLTIQRTEQRDSAMYRCASSLVWGAQDEQYFGPGTRLTVT.

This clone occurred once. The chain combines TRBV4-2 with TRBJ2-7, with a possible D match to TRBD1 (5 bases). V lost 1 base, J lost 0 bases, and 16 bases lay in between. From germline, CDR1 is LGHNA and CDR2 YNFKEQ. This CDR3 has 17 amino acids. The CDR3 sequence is CASSQGGGARFSYEQYF. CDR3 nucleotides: TGTGCCAGCAGCCAAGGGGGTGGGGCTCGGTTCTCCTACGAGCAGTACTTC.

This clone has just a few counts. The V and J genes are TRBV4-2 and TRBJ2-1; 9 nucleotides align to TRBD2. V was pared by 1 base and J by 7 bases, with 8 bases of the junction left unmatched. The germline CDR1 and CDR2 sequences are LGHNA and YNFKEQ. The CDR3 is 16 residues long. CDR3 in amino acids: CASSQVGLAGTNEQFF. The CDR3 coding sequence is TGTGCCAGCAGCCAAGTAGGTCTAGCGGGAACTAATGAGCAGTTCTTC.